This T cell receptor (beta chain) was profiled in a study of cytomegalovirus exposure and HLA in healthy donors. Overall study results and limits: TCR beta chain V- and J-gene trimming was linked, in a later analysis, to a missense variant in DCLRE1C. According to the study, some 160 TCR beta chains were cytomegalovirus-associated.

Researchers ran the PCR with 60 Vbeta and 13 Jbeta primers. The assay was immunoSEQ multiplex PCR, and TCRdb's table has in-frame clones only and misses some. The sample includes some 130,000 clones, 75% to 90% of them seen just once. The CDR3 sequence is 15 residues long. V lost 3 bases and J 5 bases, leaving 17 bases between the germline ends. Germline V CDR1 and CDR2: SGHRS, YFSETQ. A note on this clone: The antigen remains unidentified.

The chain recombines TRBV5-1 with TRBJ1-1, with D unclear. The source of this sequence is a man between 25 and 39 years old in good health and CMV-seronegative. The sequenced material came from PBMCs. The CDR3 loop is CASSWIGVDLTEAFF. The CDR3 region has the DNA TGCGCCAGCAGCTGGATCGGGGTGGACCTGACTGAAGCTTTCTTT.